The subject of this entry is one T cell receptor (beta chain). Antigen: not known. The record originates from a study of shared clonotypes between healthy human individuals. The study's findings and limits: Relative to clonotypes present in all four donors, those not shared had lower generation probabilities. Measured sharing among donors was expected to vary with sequencing depth.

How the authors handled the data: With immunoSEQ giving junction-only sequences and no quality scores, filtering differed. TCRdb's copy holds only in-frame clones and misses some; the assay was immunoSEQ multiplex PCR. That table is the source of V, J and clone size, and D and trimming were worked out from the DNA. The top ten hold approximately 0.9% of the sample, which has about 1.1 million clones, around three quarters seen once. The CDR3 spans 16 residues. The germline gives CDR1 MNHNY, CDR2 SVGAGI (reference sequence). J was trimmed by 3 bases and V by 6 bases; bases with no gene match: 12. The chain is built from TRBV6-6 and TRBJ2-3, with TRBD2 matching over 7 bases. Sequencing input: memory CD4+ T cells from PBMCs. Described subset: CD45RA-negative fraction. The sequence was obtained from a man aged 18 to 30 in good health. Some clones in this sample may be carry-over from other donors' samples. DNA for the CDR3: TGTGCCAGCAGCCTTGGGGGAGGGTTTCAGACAGATACGCAGTATTTT. Protein sequence: CASSLGGGFQTDTQYF.